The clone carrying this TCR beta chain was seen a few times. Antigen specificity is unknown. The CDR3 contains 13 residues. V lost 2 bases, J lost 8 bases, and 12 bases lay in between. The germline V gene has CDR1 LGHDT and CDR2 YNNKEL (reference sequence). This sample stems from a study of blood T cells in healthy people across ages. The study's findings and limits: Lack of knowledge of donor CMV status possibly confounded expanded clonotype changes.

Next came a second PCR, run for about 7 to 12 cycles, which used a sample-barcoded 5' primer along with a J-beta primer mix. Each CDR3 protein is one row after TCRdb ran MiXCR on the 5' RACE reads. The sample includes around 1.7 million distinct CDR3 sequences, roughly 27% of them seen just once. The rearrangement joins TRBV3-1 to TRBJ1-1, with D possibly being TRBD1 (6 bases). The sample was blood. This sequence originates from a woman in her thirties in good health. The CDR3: CASSQRGGGEAFF. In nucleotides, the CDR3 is TGTGCCAGCAGCCAAAGGGGAGGGGGAGAAGCTTTCTTT.